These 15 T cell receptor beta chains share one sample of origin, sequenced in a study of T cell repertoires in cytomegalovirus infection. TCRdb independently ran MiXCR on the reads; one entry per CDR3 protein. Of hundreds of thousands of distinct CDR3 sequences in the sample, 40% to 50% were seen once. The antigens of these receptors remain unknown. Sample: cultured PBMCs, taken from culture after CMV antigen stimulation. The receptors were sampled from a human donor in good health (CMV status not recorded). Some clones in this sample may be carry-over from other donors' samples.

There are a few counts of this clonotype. The CDR3 nucleotides are TGCAGCGTTGGACAGATTAATGAAAAACTGTTTTTT. Its protein product is CSVGQINEKLFF. The gene calls are TRBV29-1 and TRBJ1-4, with D tentatively TRBD1 (5 bases). Trimming removed 4 bases from V and 4 bases from J, with 7 bases in between. Germline CDR1 and CDR2: SQVTM and ANQGSEA. The CDR3 is made up of 12 amino acids.

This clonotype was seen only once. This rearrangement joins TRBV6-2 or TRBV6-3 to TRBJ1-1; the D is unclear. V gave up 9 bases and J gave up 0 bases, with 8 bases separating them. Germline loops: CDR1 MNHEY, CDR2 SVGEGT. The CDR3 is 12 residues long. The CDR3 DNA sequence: TGTGCCAGTCCGAATATGAACACTGAAGCTTTCTTT. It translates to CASPNMNTEAFF.

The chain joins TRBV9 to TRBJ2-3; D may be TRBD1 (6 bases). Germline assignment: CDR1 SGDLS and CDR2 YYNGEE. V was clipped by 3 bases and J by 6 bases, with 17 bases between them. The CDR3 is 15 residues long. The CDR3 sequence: CASSAQKSGADTQYF. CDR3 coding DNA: TGTGCCAGCAGCGCCCAGAAGTCAGGGGCCGATACGCAGTATTTT.

CDR3: CASSLHRTSGNTDTQYF. The CDR3 coding sequence is TGTGCCAGCAGTTTACATAGGACTAGCGGAAACACAGATACGCAGTATTTT. The V gene is TRBV27, the J gene TRBJ2-3; 10 nucleotides line up with TRBD2. The length of the CDR3 is 17 residues. In germline, CDR1 is MNHEY, CDR2 SMNVEV (reference sequence). Trimming removed 2 bases from V and 2 bases from J; junction bases left unmatched: 7.

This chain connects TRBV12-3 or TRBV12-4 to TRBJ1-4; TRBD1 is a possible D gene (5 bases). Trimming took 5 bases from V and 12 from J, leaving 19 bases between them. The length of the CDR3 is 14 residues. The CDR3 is CASSPPGMGVELFF. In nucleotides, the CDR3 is TGTGCCAGCAGTCCCCCGGGGATGGGGGTGGAACTGTTTTTT.

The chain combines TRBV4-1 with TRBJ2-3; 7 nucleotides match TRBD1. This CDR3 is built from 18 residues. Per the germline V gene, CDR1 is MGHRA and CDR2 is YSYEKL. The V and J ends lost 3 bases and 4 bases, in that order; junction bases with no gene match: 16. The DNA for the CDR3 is TGCGCCAGCAGCCAGGGGGACAGAAAGAAGGTCGGGGCAGATACGCAGTATTTT. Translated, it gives CASSQGDRKKVGADTQYF.

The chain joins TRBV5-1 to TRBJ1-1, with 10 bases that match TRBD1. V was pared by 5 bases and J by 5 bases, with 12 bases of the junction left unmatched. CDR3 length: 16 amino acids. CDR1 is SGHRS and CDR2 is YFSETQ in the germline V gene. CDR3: CASRTRGDRGLTEAFF. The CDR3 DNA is TGCGCCAGCAGAACTCGAGGGGACAGGGGTTTGACTGAAGCTTTCTTT.

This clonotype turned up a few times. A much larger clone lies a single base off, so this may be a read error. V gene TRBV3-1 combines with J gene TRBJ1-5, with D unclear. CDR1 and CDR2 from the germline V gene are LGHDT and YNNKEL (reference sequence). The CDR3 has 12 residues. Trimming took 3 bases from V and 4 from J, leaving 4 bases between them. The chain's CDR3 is CASSHRNQPQHF. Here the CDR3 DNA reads TGTGCCAGCAGCCATAGGAATCAGCCCCAGCATTTT.

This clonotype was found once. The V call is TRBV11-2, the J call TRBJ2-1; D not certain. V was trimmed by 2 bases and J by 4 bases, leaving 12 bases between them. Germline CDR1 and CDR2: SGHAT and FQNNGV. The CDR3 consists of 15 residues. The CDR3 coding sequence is TGTGCCAGCAGCTTAAGAAGAGCTAATTACAATGAGCAGTTCTTC. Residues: CASSLRRANYNEQFF.

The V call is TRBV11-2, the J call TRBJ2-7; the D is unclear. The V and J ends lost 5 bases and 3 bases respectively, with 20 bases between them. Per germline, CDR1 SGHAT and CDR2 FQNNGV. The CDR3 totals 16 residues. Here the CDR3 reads CASSVQTSGPDYEQYF. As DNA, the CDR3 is TGTGCCAGCAGCGTCCAGACCTCCGGGCCCGACTACGAGCAGTACTTC. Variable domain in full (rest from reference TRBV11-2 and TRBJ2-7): EAGVAQSPRYKIIEKRQSVAFWCNPISGHATLYWYQQILGQGPKLLIQFQNNGVVDDSQLPKDRFSAERLKGVDSTLKIQPAKLEDSAVYLCASSVQTSGPDYEQYFGPGTRLTVT.

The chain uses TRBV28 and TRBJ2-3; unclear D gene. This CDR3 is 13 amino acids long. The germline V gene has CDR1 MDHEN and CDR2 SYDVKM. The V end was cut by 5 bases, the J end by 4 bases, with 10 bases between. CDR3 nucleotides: TGTGCCAGCAGTGGGATGGTCGCAGATACGCAGTATTTT. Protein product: CASSGMVADTQYF.

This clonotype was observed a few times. The CDR3 protein is CASWHLQGNTIYF. CDR3 DNA: TGTGCCAGCTGGCATCTTCAAGGAAACACCATATATTTT. The chain links TRBV6-1 to TRBJ1-3; D is unclear. V lost 8 bases, J lost 4 bases, and 12 bases lay in between. Per germline, CDR1 MNHNS and CDR2 SASEGT. The CDR3 is 13 amino acids.

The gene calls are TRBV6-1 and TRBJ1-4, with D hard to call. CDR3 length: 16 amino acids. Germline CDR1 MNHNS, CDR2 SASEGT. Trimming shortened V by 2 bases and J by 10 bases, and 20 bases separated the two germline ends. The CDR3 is CASSESYGPFGVKLFF. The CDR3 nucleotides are TGTGCCAGCAGTGAAAGTTACGGACCCTTCGGTGTAAAACTGTTTTTT.

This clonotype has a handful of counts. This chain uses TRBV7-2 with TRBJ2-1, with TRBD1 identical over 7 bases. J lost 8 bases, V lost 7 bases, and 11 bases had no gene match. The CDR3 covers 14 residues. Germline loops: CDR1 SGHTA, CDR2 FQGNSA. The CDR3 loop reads CASIRDSLSYEQFF. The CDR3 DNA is TGTGCCAGCATTCGGGACAGTCTAAGCTATGAGCAGTTCTTC.

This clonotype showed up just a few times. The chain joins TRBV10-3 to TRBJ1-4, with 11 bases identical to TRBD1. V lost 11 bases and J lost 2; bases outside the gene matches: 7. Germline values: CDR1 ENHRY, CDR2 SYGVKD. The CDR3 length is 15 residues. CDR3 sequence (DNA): TGTGCCGCCCGGACAGGGGGCCTTACTAATGAAAAACTGTTTTTT. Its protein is CAARTGGLTNEKLFF.